Each of the 14 T cell receptor beta chains below was sequenced from the same sample in a study of CD8+ T cells in alopecia areata. RNA extraction was followed by reverse transcription into cDNA, which acted as the sequencing template. Sequenced by immunoSEQ multiplex PCR; TCRdb stores in-frame clones only, minus some. The sample lists some 200,000 clones; 40% to 45% were seen once. Documented treatment: oral pan-JAK inhibitor, 5-10 mg twice daily. Sequenced here: CD4+ T cells sorted from blood, sampled around week 37, from a patient treated with tofacitinib. The receptors stem from a human donor with alopecia areata.

This clone has only a few counts. This may be a read error: a much more frequent sequence differs by one nucleotide. This CDR3 is CASRAGANVLTF. CDR3 bases: TGTGCCAGCAGGGCTGGGGCCAACGTCCTGACTTTC. The chain uses TRBV6-5 and TRBJ2-6; no clear D gene. The germline V gene has CDR1 MNHEY and CDR2 SVGAGI. The CDR3 has 12 amino acids. Trimming took off 6 bases at V and 2 bases at J, with 2 bases between the two ends.

The chain has TRBV9 and TRBJ2-3; no firm D call. Trimming stripped 3 bases from V and 0 bases from J, with 8 bases between. Germline V gene data show CDR1 as SGDLS and CDR2 as YYNGEE. The CDR3 runs to 14 residues. The CDR3 is CASSAQRSTDTQYF. Here the CDR3 DNA reads TGTGCCAGCAGCGCCCAAAGAAGCACAGATACGCAGTATTTT.

This rearrangement joins TRBV27 to TRBJ1-5; a possible D gene is TRBD1 (6 bases). This CDR3 is built from 17 residues. CDR1 is MNHEY, CDR2 SMNVEV, per germline (reference sequence). With 4 bases removed from V and 0 bases from J, the gap between germline ends came to 16 bases. The CDR3 DNA sequence: TGTGCCAGCAGTTCTTTTGGGGGGCCCTATAGCAATCAGCCCCAGCATTTT. It is translated as CASSSFGGPYSNQPQHF.

This chain joins TRBV19 and TRBJ1-4; D is uncertain. V lost 2 bases to trimming and J lost 8 bases, with 9 bases between them. The CDR3 is 13 residues long. Germline V gene data show CDR1 as LNHDA and CDR2 as SQIVND (reference sequence). The CDR3 here is CASSITRTEKLFF. CDR3 DNA sequence: TGTGCCAGTAGTATAACCCGGACGGAAAAACTGTTTTTT. The whole variable domain, filled in from reference TRBV19 and TRBJ1-4, reads DGGITQSPKYLFRKEGQNVTLSCEQNLNHDAMYWYRQDPGQGLRLIYYSQIVNDFQKGDIAEGYSVSREKKESFPLTVTSAQKNPTAFYLCASSITRTEKLFFGSGTQLSVL.

The V call is TRBV7-3, the J call TRBJ2-7; 8 bases match TRBD2. Trimming at V came to 5 bases and at J to 3 bases, leaving 9 bases not matched to a gene. Germline V lookup: CDR1 SGHTA, CDR2 FQGTGA. The CDR3 is made up of 15 amino acids. The CDR3 loop is CASSPSGGPIYEQYF. CDR3 nucleotide sequence: TGTGCCAGCAGCCCCTCGGGAGGGCCCATCTACGAGCAGTACTTC.

CDR3 nucleotides: TGTGCCAGCAGCTTACGGGTTAGCGGGACAGATACGCAGTATTTT. Translating gives CASSLRVSGTDTQYF. The rearrangement joins TRBV11-3 to TRBJ2-3; 7 bases map to TRBD2. Germline V gene lookup returns CDR1 SGHNT and CDR2 YENEEA. This CDR3 spans 15 amino acids. J was trimmed by 3 bases and V by 2 bases; bases with no gene match: 5.

The J gene is TRBJ1-1, the V gene TRBV5-1; D uncertain. This CDR3 spans 15 amino acids. Germline CDR1 is SGHRS and CDR2 is YFSETQ. V lost 2 bases to trimming and J lost 1 base, with 12 bases between them. The CDR3 region is CASSFIVGRNTEAFF. The DNA for the CDR3 is TGCGCCAGCAGCTTCATCGTGGGCAGGAACACTGAAGCTTTCTTT.

This clone has at least ten counts. The rearrangement joins TRBV6-5 to TRBJ1-2, with 7 bases lining up with TRBD1. V was clipped by 4 bases and J by 4 bases; unmatched bases: 9. There are 15 residues in the CDR3. Germline CDR1 MNHEY, CDR2 SVGAGI. The CDR3 DNA follows: TGTGCCAGCAGTTTGTCCCCACGGGACAGCTATGGCTACACCTTC. It is translated as CASSLSPRDSYGYTF.

Worth noting for this clone: With a far larger clone one base away, a read error is the likely cause. The chain carries TRBV6-5 and TRBJ1-2; unclear D gene. CDR3 size: 11 residues. Germline V gene sequence: CDR1 MNHEY, CDR2 SVGAGI. The chain's CDR3 is CAISFGLSYTF. CDR3 DNA: TGTGCCATCAGTTTTGGGCTGAGCTACACCTTC.

This chain joins TRBV2 and TRBJ2-7; either TRBD1 or TRBD2 may fit D (6 bases each). The germline gives CDR1 SNHLY, CDR2 FYNNEI. Trimming stripped 6 bases from V and 3 bases from J, with 18 bases between. CDR3 length: 15 amino acids. The CDR3 nucleotides read TGTGCCAGCAGCCCCAGGGGAGGCCCTATCTACGAGCAGTACTTC. Encoded protein: CASSPRGGPIYEQYF.

V and J are TRBV29-1 and TRBJ1-2; TRBD1 matches at 8 bases. The CDR3 totals 14 residues. Trimming took 4 bases from V and 7 from J; bases not matched to a gene: 11. CDR1 is SQVTM, CDR2 ANQGSEA, per germline. CDR3 DNA sequence: TGCAGCGTTGTCTCCGCTCCAGGGGGCGGTGGCTACACCTTC. Its translation: CSVVSAPGGGGYTF.

This clone showed up just a few times. The chain employs TRBV7-8 and TRBJ2-1; D may be TRBD1 (6 bases). V dropped 1 base and J dropped 3 bases, with 13 bases sitting between them. Germline CDR1 SGHVS, CDR2 FQNEAQ. The CDR3 spans 16 residues. CDR3 in amino acids: CASSLEGVRLYNEQFF. Written as DNA, the CDR3 is TGTGCCAGCAGCTTAGAGGGGGTGCGGCTCTACAATGAGCAGTTCTTC. Together with reference TRBV7-8 and TRBJ2-1, the CDR3 gives the full variable domain: GAGVSQSPRYKVAKRGQDVALRCDPISGHVSLFWYQQALGQGPEFLTYFQNEAQLDKSGLPSDRFFAERPEGSVSTLKIQRTQQEDSAVYLCASSLEGVRLYNEQFFGPGTRLTVL.

This clone was seen a handful of times. The chain is built from TRBV18 and TRBJ2-7; tentatively, D is TRBD2 (5 bases). The CDR3 is 14 amino acids. V lost 3 bases and J 5 bases, leaving 14 bases between the germline ends. Germline V gene data show CDR1 as KGHSH and CDR2 as LQKENI. The CDR3 region has the DNA TGTGCCAGCTCACCGAGGGTCGGACGGGACGAGCAGTACTTC. Translated, it gives CASSPRVGRDEQYF.

This clone was detected ten times or more. The chain carries TRBV15 and TRBJ2-3; D remains ambiguous. The V gene lost 0 bases and the J gene lost 7 bases, with 5 bases spanning the gap. CDR3 size: 12 residues. CDR1 LNHNV and CDR2 YYDKDF come from the germline V gene (reference sequence). The CDR3 loop reads CATSRDTNTQYF. CDR3 nucleotides: TGTGCCACCAGCAGAGATACCAATACGCAGTATTTT.